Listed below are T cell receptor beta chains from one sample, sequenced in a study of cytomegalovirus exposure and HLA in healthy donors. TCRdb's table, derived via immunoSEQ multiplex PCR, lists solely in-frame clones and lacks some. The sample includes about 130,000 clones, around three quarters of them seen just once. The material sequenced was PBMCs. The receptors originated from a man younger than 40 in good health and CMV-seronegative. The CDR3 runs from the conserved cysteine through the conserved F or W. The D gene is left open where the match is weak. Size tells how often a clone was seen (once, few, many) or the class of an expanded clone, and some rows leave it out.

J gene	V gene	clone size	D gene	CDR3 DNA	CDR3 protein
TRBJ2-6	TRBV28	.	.	TGTGCCAGCAGTCCCCGGGGTTACTCTGGGGCCAACGTCCTGACTTTC	CASSPRGYSGANVLTF
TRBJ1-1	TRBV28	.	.	TGTGCCAGCAGTCCGACAGAGATGAACACTGCAGCTTTCTTT	CASSPTEMNTAAFF
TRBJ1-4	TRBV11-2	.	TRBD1	TGTGCCAGCAGCTACGGACAGGGGAATGAAAAACTGTTTTTT	CASSYGQGNEKLFF
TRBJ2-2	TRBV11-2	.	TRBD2	TGTGCCAGCAGCTCCACTGGGACTAGCGGGAGGGAGAACACCGGGGAGCTGTTTTTT	CASSSTGTSGRENTGELFF
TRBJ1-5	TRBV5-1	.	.	TGCGCCAGCAGCTTGGATGGGAGTCGGAATCAGCCCCAGCATTTT	CASSLDGSRNQPQHF
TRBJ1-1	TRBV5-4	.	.	TGTGCCAGCAGCTTGAACCAGTGGAACACTGAAGCTTTCTTT	CASSLNQWNTEAFF
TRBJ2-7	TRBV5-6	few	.	TGTGCCAGCAGCCTATACCCGGGAGGGGGCGACGAGCAGTACTTC	CASSLYPGGGDEQYF
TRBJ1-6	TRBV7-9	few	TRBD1	TGTGCCAGCAGCTTAGTGGGACAGGGTTCACCCCTCCACTTT	CASSLVGQGSPLHF
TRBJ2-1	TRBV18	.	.	TGTGCCAGCTCACCGGGACTCACCAATGAGCAGTTCTTC	CASSPGLTNEQFF
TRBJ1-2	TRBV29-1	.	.	.	CSVGSGTGLDYGYPF
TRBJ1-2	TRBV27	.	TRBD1	TGTGCCAGCAGTGGACAGGGGGACTATGGCTACACCTTC	CASSGQGDYGYTF
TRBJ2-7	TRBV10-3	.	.	TGTGCCATTCTACCAGACAGCTCCTACGAGCAGTACTTC	CAILPDSSYEQYF
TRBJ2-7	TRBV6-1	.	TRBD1	TGTGCCAGCAACTCCGGGACAGGGGCCCCCTACGAGCAGTACTTC	CASNSGTGAPYEQYF
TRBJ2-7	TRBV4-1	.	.	TGCGCCAGCAGCCAAGGCCCCCGTTCCTACGAGCAGTACTTC	CASSQGPRSYEQYF
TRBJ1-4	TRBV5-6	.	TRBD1	TGTGCCAGCAGCTTCGGGACAGGGGTTGAAAAACTGTTTTTT	CASSFGTGVEKLFF
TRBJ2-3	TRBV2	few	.	TGTGCCAGCAGAGTAACAGGGTCTCTCCCAGATACGCAGTATTTT	CASRVTGSLPDTQYF
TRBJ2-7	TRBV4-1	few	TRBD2	TGCGCCAGCAGACCTACGGGGGGGCAGGGAGGGAAATACGAGCAGTACTTC	CASRPTGGQGGKYEQYF
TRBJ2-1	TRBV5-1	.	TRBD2	TGCGCCAGCAGCCCAGAAGCAGGGCGGGAGGCCTACAATGAGCAGTTCTTC	CASSPEAGREAYNEQFF
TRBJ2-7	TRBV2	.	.	TGTGCCAGCAGTGAAGAGGCCGTGTCGCTGGGGGGAACCGAGCAGTACTTC	CASSEEAVSLGGTEQYF
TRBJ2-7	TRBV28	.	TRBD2	TGTGCCAGCACTCAAGGGACTAGCCCTGTCTACGAGCAGTACTTC	CASTQGTSPVYEQYF
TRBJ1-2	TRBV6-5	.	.	TGTGCCAGCAGGTCTACAGGGAGCTCAATTTATGGCTACACCTTC	CASRSTGSSIYGYTF
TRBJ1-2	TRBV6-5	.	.	TGTGCCAGCAGTTACTCTTTGGGAGGGGGCTACACCTTC	CASSYSLGGGYTF
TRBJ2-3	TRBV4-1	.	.	TGCGCCAGCAGCGGAGGGATTAGCAGAGATACGCAGTATTTT	CASSGGISRDTQYF
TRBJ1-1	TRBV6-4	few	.	TGTGCCAGCAGAGCCACGCTCGGGTCCGAAGCTTTCTTT	CASRATLGSEAFF
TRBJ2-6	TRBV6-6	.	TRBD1	TGTGCCAGCAGTTCCCAGGGGGTCTGGGCCAACGTCCTGACTTTC	CASSSQGVWANVLTF
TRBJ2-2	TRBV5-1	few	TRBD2	TGCGCCAGCAGCTTGGATCTAGCGGGAGTCGGTCACACCGGGGAGCTGTTTTTT	CASSLDLAGVGHTGELFF
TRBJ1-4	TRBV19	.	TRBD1	TGTGCCAGTAGTATGGAGGGGGCTGGGGATGAAAAACTGTTTTTT	CASSMEGAGDEKLFF